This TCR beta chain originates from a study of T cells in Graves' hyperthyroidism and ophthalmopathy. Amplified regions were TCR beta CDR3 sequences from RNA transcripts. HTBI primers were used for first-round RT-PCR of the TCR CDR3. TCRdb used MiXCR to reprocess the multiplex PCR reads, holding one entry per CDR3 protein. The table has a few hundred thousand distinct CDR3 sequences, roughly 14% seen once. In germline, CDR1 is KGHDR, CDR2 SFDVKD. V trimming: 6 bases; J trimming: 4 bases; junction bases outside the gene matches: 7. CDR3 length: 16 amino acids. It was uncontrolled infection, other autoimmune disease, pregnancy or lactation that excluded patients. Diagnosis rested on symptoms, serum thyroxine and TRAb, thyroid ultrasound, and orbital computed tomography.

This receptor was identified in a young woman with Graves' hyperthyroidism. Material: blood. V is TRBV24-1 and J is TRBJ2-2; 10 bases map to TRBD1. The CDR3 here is CATSSRDRGLTGELFF. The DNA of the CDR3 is TGTGCCACCAGTTCCAGGGACAGGGGCCTCACCGGGGAGCTGTTTTTT.